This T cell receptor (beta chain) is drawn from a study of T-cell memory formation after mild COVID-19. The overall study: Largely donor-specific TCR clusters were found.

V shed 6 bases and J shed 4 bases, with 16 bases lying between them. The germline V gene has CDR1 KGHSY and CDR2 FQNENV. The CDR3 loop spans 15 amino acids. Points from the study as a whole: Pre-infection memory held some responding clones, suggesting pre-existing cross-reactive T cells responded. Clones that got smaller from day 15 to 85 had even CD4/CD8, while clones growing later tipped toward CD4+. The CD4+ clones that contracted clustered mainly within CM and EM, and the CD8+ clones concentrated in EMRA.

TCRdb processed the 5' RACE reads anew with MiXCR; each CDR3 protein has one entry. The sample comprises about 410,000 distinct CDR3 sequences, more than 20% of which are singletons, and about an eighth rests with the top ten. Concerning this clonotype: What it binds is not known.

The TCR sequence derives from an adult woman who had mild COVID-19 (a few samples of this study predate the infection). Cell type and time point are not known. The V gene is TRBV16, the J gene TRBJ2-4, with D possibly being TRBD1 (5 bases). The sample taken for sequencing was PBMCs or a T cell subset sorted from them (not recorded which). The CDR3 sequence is CASSQRQTGKNIQYF. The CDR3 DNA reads TGTGCCAGCAGTCAGAGACAGACCGGTAAAAACATTCAGTACTTC.